The TCR beta chain under discussion was sequenced for a study of T cell repertoires in cytomegalovirus infection. About the research overall: The study used recently identified HLA-C-restricted and well-studied HLA-B-restricted CMV epitopes. Public TCR beta signatures were indicative of both CMV infection and a matching HLA type. Points from the study as a whole: Predominance within the ex vivo response was attributable to HLA-C-restricted CMV-specific TCR beta clonotypes.

This clonotype has a handful of counts. The antigen remains undetermined. TCRdb processed the reads anew with MiXCR; each CDR3 protein has one entry. The sample holds 200,000 or so distinct CDR3 sequences, about 40% seen once. The V end lost 4 bases, the J end lost 7 bases, and 13 bases lay between the germline ends. This CDR3 has 13 amino acids. Germline V lookup: CDR1 SGHVS, CDR2 FQNEAQ. The TCR originated in a human donor in good health (CMV status not recorded). Some clones in this sample may be carry-over from other donors' samples. V usage is TRBV7-8 and J usage is TRBJ1-1; D is uncertain. This specimen was CD8+ T cells from cultured PBMCs, taken from culture after CMV antigen stimulation. CDR3 DNA: TGTGCCAGCAGCTCAACCGGGCGAGGTGAAGCTTTCTTT. This codes for CASSSTGRGEAFF. Supplemented by reference TRBV7-8 and TRBJ1-1, the full variable domain reads GAGVSQSPRYKVAKRGQDVALRCDPISGHVSLFWYQQALGQGPEFLTYFQNEAQLDKSGLPSDRFFAERPEGSVSTLKIQRTQQEDSAVYLCASSSTGRGEAFFGQGTRLTVV.